A single sample is the source of the 18 T cell receptor beta chains below, sequenced in a study of blood T cells in healthy people across ages. For the second PCR, which ran for 7 to 11 cycles, a sample-barcoded 5' primer and a J-beta primer mix were used. TCRdb processed the 5' RACE reads anew with MiXCR; each CDR3 protein has one entry. The sample includes about a million distinct CDR3 sequences, about two fifths of them seen just once. Material for sequencing was blood. All receptors come from a man aged 18 to 35 in good health.

The sample holds a few counts of this clonotype. V gene TRBV7-9 combines with J gene TRBJ2-1, with 11 bases identical to TRBD2. V trimming: 1 base; J trimming: 9 bases; junction bases outside the gene matches: 11. The CDR3 is 17 amino acids. Germline V gene sequence: CDR1 SEHNR, CDR2 FQNEAQ (reference sequence). The CDR3 DNA reads TGTGCCAGCAGCTTAGTGTCTAGCGGGGGGCCCCTCGGTGAGCAGTTCTTC. It yields the protein CASSLVSSGGPLGEQFF.

The chain combines TRBV12-3 or TRBV12-4 with TRBJ2-3, with D unclear. The CDR3 has 14 amino acids. V was clipped by 2 bases and J by 2 bases, with 8 bases between them. CDR3 sequence: CASSLWSLTDTQYF. For the CDR3, the DNA is TGTGCCAGCAGTTTATGGTCCCTCACAGATACGCAGTATTTT.

This rearrangement joins TRBV20-1 to TRBJ1-4; D not resolved. This CDR3 contains 16 residues. V dropped 0 bases and J dropped 8 bases, with 19 bases sitting between them. Germline CDR1 is DFQATT and CDR2 is SNEGSKA (reference sequence). CDR3 loop: CSARDSAGRSLEKLFF. The CDR3 DNA is TGCAGTGCTAGAGATTCGGCGGGCAGATCCTTGGAAAAACTGTTTTTT.

This clonotype showed up just a few times. J is TRBJ2-1 and V is TRBV20-1, with 10 bases fitting TRBD1. Germline CDR1 is DFQATT and CDR2 is SNEGSKA (reference sequence). V shed 6 bases and J 4 bases; nucleotides not matched to a gene: 6. This CDR3 is built from 14 residues. The CDR3 bases are TGCAGTGCGGTGGGACAGGGGAAATACAATGAGCAGTTCTTC. Its translation: CSAVGQGKYNEQFF.

This clonotype showed up just a few times. This chain uses TRBV13 with TRBJ1-4; no firm D call. Between the trimmed V and J ends, which lost 10 bases and 4 bases, there was a span of 10 bases. Per germline, CDR1 PRHDT and CDR2 FYEKMQ (reference sequence). The length of the CDR3 is 12 residues. The CDR3, as DNA: TGTGCCACCCGACAAGATAATGAAAAACTGTTTTTT. Translated, it gives CATRQDNEKLFF.

The rearrangement links TRBV7-2 to TRBJ2-1, with D uncertain. Germline-derived CDR1 and CDR2 are SGHTA and FQGNSA. Deletions cut 1 base from V and 9 bases from J, with 4 bases between. The CDR3 sequence is 11 residues long. CDR3 residues: CASSLVTEQFF. As DNA, the CDR3 is TGTGCCAGCAGCTTAGTTACTGAGCAGTTCTTC.

This clonotype was picked up a small number of times. The chain joins TRBV2 to TRBJ2-3, with D unresolved. This CDR3 has 15 residues. V shed 3 bases and J shed 2 bases, with 12 bases lying between them. The germline gives CDR1 SNHLY, CDR2 FYNNEI. Here the CDR3 DNA reads TGTGCCAGCAGTGAGACCCCTGGGTCCACAGATACGCAGTATTTT. Its protein product is CASSETPGSTDTQYF. The entire variable domain, with the rest obtained from reference TRBV2 and TRBJ2-3, is as follows: EPEVTQTPSHQVTQMGQEVILRCVPISNHLYFYWYRQILGQKVEFLVSFYNNEISEKSEIFDDQFSVERPDGSNFTLKIRSTKLEDSAMYFCASSETPGSTDTQYFGPGTRLTVL.

This clonotype was recorded a few times. The V gene is TRBV9, the J gene TRBJ2-5; D is unresolved. Germline values: CDR1 SGDLS, CDR2 YYNGEE. The V end was cut by 0 bases, the J end by 7 bases, with 13 bases between. The CDR3 is made up of 14 amino acids. The CDR3 DNA follows: TGTGCCAGCAGCGTAGCTGGGCGGTTGGGGACCCAGTACTTC. Protein sequence: CASSVAGRLGTQYF.

The J gene is TRBJ2-1, the V gene TRBV18; D could derive from TRBD1 or TRBD2 (5 bases each). This CDR3 comprises 16 residues. V was cut by 2 bases and J by 0 bases, with 11 bases left in between. Looked up from germline, CDR1 is KGHSH and CDR2 is LQKENI. Written as DNA, the CDR3 is TGTGCCAGCTCACCAAGGGGCACTAGCTCCTACAATGAGCAGTTCTTC. Its protein is CASSPRGTSSYNEQFF.

Only a few counts were recorded for this clonotype. The chain carries TRBV20-1 and TRBJ1-2, with 10 bases matching TRBD1. There are 16 residues in the CDR3. The germline CDR1 and CDR2 sequences are DFQATT and SNEGSKA (reference sequence). V lost 0 bases, J lost 3 bases, and 7 bases stayed unmatched. CDR3 DNA: TGCAGTGCTAGAGAGGACAGGGGGAAGATGGACTATGGCTACACCTTC. Translating gives CSAREDRGKMDYGYTF.

Only a few counts were recorded for this clonotype. The J gene is TRBJ2-5, the V gene TRBV29-1, with 7 positions matching TRBD2. Trimming removed 3 bases from V and 3 bases from J; junction bases left unmatched: 4. This CDR3 is built from 13 residues. CDR1 SQVTM and CDR2 ANQGSEA come from the germline V gene. The CDR3 reads CSVEGRVKETQYF. CDR3 bases: TGCAGCGTTGAGGGGAGGGTCAAAGAGACCCAGTACTTC. The complete variable domain, with remaining parts taken from reference TRBV29-1 and TRBJ2-5, reads SAVISQKPSRDICQRGTSLTIQCQVDSQVTMMFWYRQQPGQSLTLIATANQGSEATYESGFVIDKFPISRPNLTFSTLTVSNMSPEDSSIYLCSVEGRVKETQYFGPGTRLLVL.

The chain carries TRBV28 and TRBJ2-7; 7 bases map to TRBD1. This CDR3 spans 15 amino acids. Germline CDR1 is MDHEN and CDR2 is SYDVKM. The trim removed 5 bases at V and 1 base at J, leaving 8 bases unmatched. CDR3 bases: TGTGCCAGCAGTATGGGACAGTGGGGTTCCTACGAGCAGTACTTC. This sequence encodes CASSMGQWGSYEQYF.

V usage is TRBV5-1 and J usage is TRBJ2-1; 9 bases match TRBD1. In germline, CDR1 is SGHRS, CDR2 YFSETQ. The CDR3 length is 16 residues. Germline trimming cut 1 base from V and 7 bases from J; bases unmatched to any gene: 9. CDR3: CASSLIYGTGYNEQFF. CDR3 DNA: TGCGCCAGCAGCTTGATATACGGGACAGGGTATAATGAGCAGTTCTTC.

The rearrangement uses TRBV20-1 and TRBJ1-2; D call uncertain. Per germline, CDR1 DFQATT and CDR2 SNEGSKA (reference sequence). The CDR3 has 12 residues. Trimming removed 3 bases at V and 7 bases at J, with 12 bases between. This CDR3 reads CSASREAFGYTF. DNA of the CDR3: TGCAGTGCTAGCAGAGAGGCTTTTGGCTACACCTTC.

This clonotype showed up just a few times. V is TRBV9 and J is TRBJ2-6; no reliable D call. This CDR3 is built from 15 residues. V was pared by 0 bases and J by 4 bases, with 8 bases between. CDR1 and CDR2 from the germline V gene are SGDLS and YYNGEE. CDR3 residues: CASSVVWSGANVLTF. CDR3 sequence (DNA): TGTGCCAGCAGCGTAGTATGGTCGGGGGCCAACGTCCTGACTTTC. Drawing the rest from reference TRBV9 and TRBJ2-6, the complete variable domain is DSGVTQTPKHLITATGQRVTLRCSPRSGDLSVYWYQQSLDQGLQFLIQYYNGEERAKGNILERFSAQQFPDLHSELNLSSLELGDSALYFCASSVVWSGANVLTFGAGSRLTVL.

This clonotype was seen a few times. This chain joins TRBV20-1 and TRBJ2-3; 7 nucleotides agree with TRBD2. Per the germline V gene, CDR1 is DFQATT and CDR2 is SNEGSKA (reference sequence). The CDR3 runs 15 residues. The V and J ends lost 3 bases and 2 bases, in that order; junction bases with no gene match: 8. CDR3 in DNA: TGCAGTGCTAGCTCCGCGGGAGTCGTCACAGATACGCAGTATTTT. This sequence encodes CSASSAGVVTDTQYF.

A few counts support this clonotype. CDR3 nucleotide sequence: TGCAGTGCGTTGACAGGGGGGTCGGGGGTGAGCAATCAGCCCCAGCATTTT. Translating gives CSALTGGSGVSNQPQHF. V gene TRBV20-1 combines with J gene TRBJ1-5; 9 bases map to TRBD1. Per germline, CDR1 DFQATT and CDR2 SNEGSKA (reference sequence). The CDR3 has 17 residues. The junction had 13 bases not matched to a gene; V was cut back by 6 bases and J by 1 base.

The chain couples TRBV5-1 to TRBJ1-6, with D hard to call. The V end was cut by 6 bases, the J end by 7 bases, with 20 bases between. The CDR3 totals 16 residues. Germline CDR1 and CDR2: SGHRS and YFSETQ. CDR3 region: CASTLGWEKGNSPLHF. In DNA, the CDR3 is TGCGCCAGCACTCTTGGGTGGGAGAAGGGAAATTCACCCCTCCACTTT.